Presented here are 32 T cell receptor beta chains from one specimen sequenced in a study of type 1 and type 2 diabetes patients. PCR was run on genomic DNA. The TCR beta CDR3 region was amplified using 30 forward and 13 reverse primers. In TCRdb, the multiplex PCR reads were re-called with MiXCR into one record per CDR3 protein. Here the sample spans 280,000 or so distinct CDR3 sequences, more than 45% being singletons. Material for sequencing was peripheral blood mononuclear cells (PBMCs). The receptors stem from a man between 18 and 29 years old with type 2 diabetes.

CDR3 DNA sequence: TGTGCCAGCAGCGTAGAGAGCGGGGTCATTTACGAGCAGTACTTC. Its protein is CASSVESGVIYEQYF. The chain employs TRBV13 and TRBJ2-7; 7 bases agree with TRBD2. Germline V gene sequence: CDR1 PRHDT, CDR2 FYEKMQ (reference sequence). CDR3 length: 15 residues. With 5 bases clipped from V and 4 bases from J, the junction kept 11 bases outside the gene matches.

The chain is built from TRBV19 and TRBJ2-3; D uncertain. Germline-derived CDR1 and CDR2 are LNHDA and SQIVND (reference sequence). CDR3 length: 13 residues. The ends were cut back, 5 bases at V and 4 bases at J, with 10 bases in the middle. DNA of the CDR3: TGTGCCAGTAGTGGTAGTTCCCCAGATACGCAGTATTTT. It translates to CASSGSSPDTQYF.

This chain uses TRBV7-6 with TRBJ2-7; perhaps D is TRBD1 or TRBD2 (5 bases each). Trimming left V 5 bases short and J 7 bases short, with 15 bases between. There are 13 residues in the CDR3. CDR1 and CDR2 (germline): SGHVS, FNYEAQ. Written as DNA, the CDR3 is TGTGCCAGCAGCCCCTTAGAAGGGGAGGAGCAGTACTTC. The encoded protein is CASSPLEGEEQYF.

V gene TRBV13 combines with J gene TRBJ2-2; 12 positions agree with TRBD2. Germline V CDR1 and CDR2: PRHDT, FYEKMQ (reference sequence). V gave up 5 bases and J gave up 6 bases; unmatched junction bases: 7. There are 16 residues in the CDR3. The CDR3 here is CASSPLAGGLAGELFF. CDR3 DNA: TGTGCCAGCAGCCCCCTAGCGGGGGGGCTAGCCGGGGAGCTGTTTTTT.

This clonotype was observed a handful of times. This rearrangement joins TRBV25-1 to TRBJ1-6; 7 bases line up with TRBD1. Germline V gene data show CDR1 as MGHDK and CDR2 as SYGVNS. CDR3 length: 15 residues. Unmatched junction bases numbered 5, after V lost 2 bases and J lost 7 bases. CDR3 amino acids: CASSEKGQPNSPLHF. The CDR3 DNA reads TGTGCCAGCAGTGAAAAGGGACAGCCCAATTCACCCCTCCACTTT.

J is TRBJ1-1 and V is TRBV11-3, with TRBD1 matching 7 bases. Germline values: CDR1 SGHNT, CDR2 YENEEA. The J segment lost 0 bases and the V segment lost 5 bases, leaving 6 bases of the junction unmatched. The CDR3 length is 15 residues. The CDR3 DNA is TGTGCCAGCAGCCACCGACAGGGTTTGAACACTGAAGCTTTCTTT. Its protein product is CASSHRQGLNTEAFF.

This chain links TRBV18 with TRBJ2-5; weak D call: TRBD2 (7 bases). The CDR3 is made up of 14 amino acids. V was cut by 6 bases and J by 5 bases, with 16 bases left in between. Germline CDR1 and CDR2: KGHSH and LQKENI. The CDR3 sequence is CASSPKGGQETQYF. CDR3 sequence (DNA): TGTGCCAGCTCCCCCAAGGGGGGGCAGGAGACCCAGTACTTC.

This clonotype was seen a single time. This chain joins TRBV15 and TRBJ2-5, with D hard to call. From germline, CDR1 is LNHNV and CDR2 YYDKDF (reference sequence). This CDR3 has 15 amino acids. Trimming shortened V by 5 bases and J by 3 bases, and 16 bases separated the two germline ends. CDR3 coding DNA: TGTGCCACCAGCCGGCACTACACGGGTGAAGAGACCCAGTACTTC. Translated, it gives CATSRHYTGEETQYF.

The V and J genes are TRBV6-1 and TRBJ2-7; the D is unclear. V was pared by 6 bases and J by 0 bases, with 9 bases between. The CDR3 covers 13 residues. Germline CDR1 MNHNS, CDR2 SASEGT. CDR3 loop: CASRGPVSYEQYF. The CDR3 DNA is TGTGCCAGCAGGGGCCCGGTCTCCTACGAGCAGTACTTC.

The genes are TRBV12-3 or TRBV12-4 and TRBJ2-5, with no clear D. Trimming shortened V by 6 bases and J by 7 bases, and 15 bases separated the two germline ends. The length of the CDR3 is 13 residues. DNA for the CDR3: TGTGCCAGCAGCCAAGGAATTTTCGGGACCCAGTACTTC. Translated, it gives CASSQGIFGTQYF.

This clonotype occurred a few times. This chain connects TRBV7-2 to TRBJ2-5, with D perhaps being TRBD1 or TRBD2 (5 bases each). V lost 4 bases to trimming and J lost 3 bases, with 15 bases between them. Germline V CDR1 and CDR2: SGHTA, FQGNSA. The CDR3 is 15 amino acids. CDR3 nucleotides: TGTGCCAGCAGCTGGGCAGGGACCCACGAAGAGACCCAGTACTTC. Translating it yields CASSWAGTHEETQYF.

The V call is TRBV30, the J call TRBJ1-4; no firm D call. The CDR3 totals 13 residues. Germline-derived CDR1 and CDR2 are GTSNPN and SVGIG (reference sequence). Trimming took 2 bases from V and 11 from J, leaving 15 bases between them. CDR3 nucleotides: TGTGCCTGGAGTATTTCCGTGAGTAGGAAACTGTTTTTT. It yields the protein CAWSISVSRKLFF.

In this sample, this clonotype turned up a few times. The J gene is TRBJ2-5, the V gene TRBV20-1, with TRBD2 matching over 7 bases. The CDR3 sequence is 17 residues long. With 4 bases clipped from V and 5 bases from J, the junction kept 19 bases outside the gene matches. Germline CDR1 reads DFQATT; CDR2 reads SNEGSKA (reference sequence). This CDR3 is CSATIGSGLQPEETQYF. The CDR3 bases are TGCAGTGCTACAATCGGTAGCGGGCTTCAACCCGAGGAGACCCAGTACTTC.

The CDR3 loop reads CASSSGYGSGELFF. CDR3 coding DNA: TGTGCCAGCAGTTCTGGGTATGGGTCCGGGGAGCTGTTTTTT. This chain connects TRBV25-1 to TRBJ2-2; D gene uncertain. CDR1 is MGHDK and CDR2 is SYGVNS in the germline V gene. The CDR3 has 14 residues. V was pared by 5 bases and J by 6 bases, with 13 bases between.

At least ten counts were recorded for this clonotype. The chain links TRBV19 to TRBJ2-7; D may be TRBD2 (5 bases). With 6 bases removed from V and 2 bases from J, the gap between germline ends came to 17 bases. The CDR3 covers 15 residues. Germline V gene data show CDR1 as LNHDA and CDR2 as SQIVND (reference sequence). CDR3 nucleotides: TGTGCCAGTAGACCCGAGGCGGGCAACACCTACGAGCAGTACTTC. This codes for CASRPEAGNTYEQYF.

This sequence joins TRBV12-3 or TRBV12-4 and TRBJ1-2, with unresolved D. V was pared by 0 bases and J by 7 bases, with 9 bases between. The CDR3 is made up of 13 amino acids. Here the CDR3 reads CASSLALRFGYTF. The CDR3 bases are TGTGCCAGCAGTTTAGCGCTAAGGTTTGGCTACACCTTC.

Of note for this clonotype: This likely comes from a read error, as the CDR3 has no conserved phenylalanine or tryptophan at its end. The DNA is left out, because the CDR3 cannot be placed on it with certainty; the CDR3 is given as TCRdb lists it. The CDR3 sequence is CASSLTSGTATLI. This chain joins TRBV28 and TRBJ1-6; the table's D call TRBD1 went unverified against the DNA. Germline V lookup: CDR1 MDHEN, CDR2 SYDVKM. The CDR3 has 13 amino acids, counting both end residues.

This clonotype was found a few times. The V gene is TRBV7-2, the J gene TRBJ2-7; D gene ambiguous. Trimming took off 1 base at V and 9 bases at J, with 10 bases between the two ends. CDR1 is SGHTA and CDR2 is FQGNSA in the germline V gene. CDR3 length equals 12 residues. CDR3 bases: TGTGCCAGCAGCTTAGGGACGGATATGCAGTACTTC. Translating it yields CASSLGTDMQYF.

In the case of this clonotype: As the CDR3 is not closed by the conserved phenylalanine or tryptophan, this likely results from a read error. The gene calls are TRBV10-2 and TRBJ1-2; D not resolved. The CDR3 runs 13 residues. The germline V gene encodes CDR1 WSHSY and CDR2 SAAADI. Trimming removed 5 bases at V and 1 base at J, with 8 bases between. CDR3 region: CASSYGSNYGYTS. The CDR3 region has the DNA TGCGCCAGCAGTTACGGCAGTAACTATGGCTACACCTCC.

The rearrangement joins TRBV10-1 to TRBJ2-3; D not resolved. V was pared by 0 bases and J by 0 bases, with 4 bases between. Germline values: CDR1 WNHNN, CDR2 SYGVQD (reference sequence). The CDR3 is made up of 14 amino acids. This CDR3 is CASSESRSTDTQYF. As DNA, the CDR3 is TGCGCCAGCAGTGAGTCGCGGAGCACAGATACGCAGTATTTT.

This clonotype was detected a few times. This sequence joins TRBV7-6 and TRBJ2-7; D call uncertain. Germline CDR1 reads SGHVS; CDR2 reads FNYEAQ. This CDR3 region has 14 residues. V was pared by 1 base and J by 3 bases, with 10 bases between. As DNA, the CDR3 is TGTGCCAGCAGCTTAGGGTCGAGAGGCTACGAGCAGTACTTC. Translated, it gives CASSLGSRGYEQYF.

This sequence joins TRBV19 and TRBJ2-1; a weak D match, TRBD2 (6 bases). V was shortened by 5 bases and J by 5 bases, with 13 bases between the two germline ends. The CDR3 extends over 14 amino acids. Germline CDR1 reads LNHDA; CDR2 reads SQIVND (reference sequence). Written as DNA, the CDR3 is TGTGCCAGTAGTCGGGAGCGTAGAGACAATGAGCAGTTCTTC. Residues: CASSRERRDNEQFF.

This clonotype has only one observation. This sequence joins TRBV24-1 and TRBJ2-3, with 7 bases identical to TRBD1. V shed 11 bases and J 0 bases; nucleotides not matched to a gene: 7. Germline CDR1 reads KGHDR; CDR2 reads SFDVKD. The CDR3 totals 14 residues. The chain's CDR3 is CASTPGQSTDTQYF. The CDR3 region has the DNA TGTGCCAGCACCCCGGGACAGAGCACAGATACGCAGTATTTT.

This clonotype was recorded a few times. The V and J genes are TRBV7-2 and TRBJ1-1; TRBD1 agrees at 10 bases. The CDR3 totals 17 residues. CDR1 and CDR2 from the germline V gene are SGHTA and FQGNSA. After removal of 2 bases from V and 3 bases from J, the junction contained 9 bases not matched to a gene. CDR3 region: CASSLSPGQGSDTEAFF. In DNA, the CDR3 is TGTGCCAGCAGCTTATCCCCGGGACAGGGGAGTGACACTGAAGCTTTCTTT.

In this sample, this clonotype turned up a few times. J is TRBJ2-1 and V is TRBV10-1, with unresolved D. The V end lost 5 bases, the J end lost 10 bases, and 15 bases lay between the germline ends. Germline V gene lookup returns CDR1 WNHNN and CDR2 SYGVQD (reference sequence). This CDR3 spans 13 amino acids. The CDR3: CASSPDTLKEQFF. In nucleotides, the CDR3 is TGCGCCAGCAGTCCCGATACACTGAAGGAGCAGTTCTTC.

The chain recombines TRBV27 with TRBJ1-4; D is uncertain. Germline lookup yields CDR1 MNHEY and CDR2 SMNVEV (reference sequence). Trimming took 7 bases from V and 5 from J, leaving 11 bases between them. CDR3 length: 13 residues. CDR3 nucleotides: TGTGCCAGCATCGGAGGAGAAAATGAAAAACTGTTTTTT. This gives the protein CASIGGENEKLFF.

This clonotype has just a few counts. This chain uses TRBV20-1 with TRBJ2-7, with D unclear. Trimming stripped 1 base from V and 3 bases from J, with 10 bases between. The CDR3 has 13 residues. Germline CDR1 reads DFQATT; CDR2 reads SNEGSKA (reference sequence). This CDR3 reads CSARGRKLYEQYF. Here the CDR3 DNA reads TGCAGTGCTAGAGGCCGGAAACTCTACGAGCAGTACTTC.

J is TRBJ1-2 and V is TRBV5-1, with TRBD1 as a possible D gene (6 bases). Deletions cut 0 bases from V and 4 bases from J, with 13 bases between. The CDR3 covers 15 residues. Per the germline V gene, CDR1 is SGHRS and CDR2 is YFSETQ. Written as DNA, the CDR3 is TGCGCCAGCAGCTTGGGTTCGGCAGGGGCCTATGGCTACACCTTC. Amino acids: CASSLGSAGAYGYTF.

V gene TRBV3-1 combines with J gene TRBJ2-1, with TRBD2 matching 10 bases. Germline values: CDR1 LGHDT, CDR2 YNNKEL (reference sequence). The length of the CDR3 is 17 residues. V shed 1 base, J shed 4 bases, and the junction held 7 bases outside the gene matches. In nucleotides, the CDR3 is TGTGCCAGCAGCCAAGTTTGGACTAGCGGAAAATACAATGAGCAGTTCTTC. Amino acid sequence: CASSQVWTSGKYNEQFF.

This clonotype was picked up a small number of times. This chain joins TRBV20-1 and TRBJ1-6; maybe TRBD1 (5 bases). Deletions cut 3 bases from V and 10 bases from J, with 19 bases between. Germline V gives CDR1 DFQATT, CDR2 SNEGSKA (reference sequence). The CDR3 loop spans 15 amino acids. The chain's CDR3 is CSASRGQGRKSPLHF. In nucleotides, the CDR3 is TGCAGTGCTAGTAGGGGCCAGGGTCGAAAATCACCCCTCCACTTT.

The CDR3 protein is CASSPRTSVYEQFF. Here the CDR3 DNA reads TGTGCCAGCAGTCCTCGGACTAGCGTCTATGAGCAGTTCTTC. The gene calls are TRBV2 and TRBJ2-1, with TRBD2 matching 9 bases. CDR1 SNHLY and CDR2 FYNNEI come from the germline V gene. J was trimmed by 8 bases and V by 5 bases; bases with no gene match: 7. The CDR3 totals 14 residues.

The CDR3 reads CASSLSSTVRETQYF. The CDR3 DNA is TGTGCCAGCAGTTTATCTTCGACAGTGCGGGAGACCCAGTACTTC. V is TRBV28 and J is TRBJ2-5; maybe TRBD1 (5 bases). The V gene lost 1 base and the J gene lost 5 bases, with 14 bases spanning the gap. Germline-derived CDR1 and CDR2 are MDHEN and SYDVKM. There are 15 residues in the CDR3.